Sequencing of this TCR beta chain was carried out in a study of blood T cell repertoires in COVID-19. Study background: The analysed material was cDNA or gDNA that came from T cells, B-cell-depleted T cells, or PBMCs.

Germline V lookup: CDR1 SGHRS, CDR2 YFSETQ. This CDR3 region has 16 residues. Losses at the gene ends were 0 bases for V and 3 bases for J; bases not matched to a gene: 7. Repertoires were generated with immunoSEQ multiplex PCR, while TCRdb's copy carries only in-frame clones and drops some. The sample holds approximately 180,000 clones, approximately 81% seen once. Seattle researchers signed up patients amid active infection and tracked them longitudinally. The sequencing sample was made of peripheral blood. This receptor was identified in a person aged 65 to 85 with COVID-19, enrolled during active disease. The chain recombines TRBV5-1 with TRBJ2-3, with TRBD1 identical over 7 bases. The chain's CDR3 is CASSLVGGIGTDTQYF. The CDR3 DNA is TGCGCCAGCAGCTTGGTAGGGGGCATCGGTACAGATACGCAGTATTTT.